The 4 T cell receptor beta chains listed next were all sequenced from one sample in a study of T cell responses to AZD1222 COVID-19 vaccine. Only in-frame clones appear in the TCRdb table, and some are missing; sequencing was by immunoSEQ multiplex PCR. The repertoire has 120,000 or so clones, 80% to 90% of them found once; the top ten carry around 20%. This material consisted of peripheral blood, taken on day 0 of MenACWY control vaccination. The receptor source for this set is an adult in good health.

This rearrangement joins TRBV10-2 to TRBJ1-6, with a tentative D call TRBD1 (6 bases). V was clipped by 4 bases and J by 7 bases, with 14 bases between them. The CDR3 has 15 residues. The germline CDR1 and CDR2 sequences are WSHSY and SAAADI. CDR3 coding DNA: TGCGCCAGCAGTGGAGTGGGGCAGGGGAATTCACCCCTCCACTTT. It specifies CASSGVGQGNSPLHF.

J is TRBJ1-3 and V is TRBV2; D is possibly TRBD1 (5 bases). Germline V gene sequence: CDR1 SNHLY, CDR2 FYNNEI. Trimming stripped 3 bases from V and 4 bases from J, with 13 bases between. The CDR3 covers 15 residues. As DNA, the CDR3 is TGTGCCAGCAGTGAGGATCGGAGACAGGGAAACACCATATATTTT. Translation gives CASSEDRRQGNTIYF.

The rearrangement links TRBV28 to TRBJ2-4; D may be TRBD1 or TRBD2 (7 bases each). V dropped 7 bases and J dropped 3 bases, with 13 bases sitting between them. The CDR3 has 14 amino acids. Germline V gives CDR1 MDHEN, CDR2 SYDVKM. The CDR3 DNA follows: TGTGCCAGCACCCCAGGGGGGGGCAAAAACATTCAGTACTTC. As protein: CASTPGGGKNIQYF.

This chain links TRBV24-1 with TRBJ2-5; TRBD2 matches at 8 bases. This CDR3 region has 16 residues. The germline V gene has CDR1 KGHDR and CDR2 SFDVKD. The V gene end was trimmed by 4 bases and the J gene end by 3 bases; junction bases not matched to a gene: 9. The CDR3 nucleotides are TGTGCCACCAGTGACGGGGGGGCGAGGGTCAAAGAGACCCAGTACTTC. Protein sequence: CATSDGGARVKETQYF.